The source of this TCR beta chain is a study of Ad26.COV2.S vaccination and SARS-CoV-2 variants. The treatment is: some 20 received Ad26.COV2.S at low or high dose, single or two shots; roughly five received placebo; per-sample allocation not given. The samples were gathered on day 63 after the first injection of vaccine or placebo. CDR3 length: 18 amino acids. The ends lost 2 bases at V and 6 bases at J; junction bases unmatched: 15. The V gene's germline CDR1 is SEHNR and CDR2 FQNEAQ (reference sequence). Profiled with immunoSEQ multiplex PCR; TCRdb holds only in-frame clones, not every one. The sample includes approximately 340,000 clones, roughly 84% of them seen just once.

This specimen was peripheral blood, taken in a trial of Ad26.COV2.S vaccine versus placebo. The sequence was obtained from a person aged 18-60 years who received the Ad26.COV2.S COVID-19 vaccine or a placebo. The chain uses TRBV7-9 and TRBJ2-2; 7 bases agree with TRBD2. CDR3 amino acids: CASSLSGLRERKSGELFF. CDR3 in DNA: TGTGCCAGCAGCTTATCTGGTTTGCGGGAGCGAAAATCCGGGGAGCTGTTTTTT.